The rows below give T cell receptor beta chains drawn from one sample of a study of blood T cell repertoires in COVID-19. Profiled with immunoSEQ multiplex PCR; TCRdb holds only in-frame clones, not every one. The repertoire holds 300,000 or so clones, with around four fifths as singletons. The sequencing sample was made of peripheral blood. The receptor source for this set is a woman between 45 and 60 years old with active or convalescent COVID-19. Both conserved end residues are part of each CDR3. D genes are given only for firm matches. The size entry is marked missing in some rows and otherwise reads once, few, many or a size class.

TRBJ2-6,TRBD1,TRBV7-8,.,CASAFSLGQGFHSGANVLTF,TGTGCCAGCGCCTTTTCACTGGGACAGGGCTTTCACTCTGGGGCCAACGTCCTGACTTTC
TRBJ1-6,.,TRBV10-1,.,CASSEGRPGGPLHF,TGCGCCAGCAGTGAAGGCAGGCCCGGGGGACCCCTCCACTTT
TRBJ1-2,.,TRBV2,.,CASSETRQPYGYTF,TGTGCCAGCAGTGAAACCCGACAGCCCTATGGCTACACCTTC
TRBJ2-5,.,TRBV2,.,CASSVRAAQETQYF,TGTGCCAGCAGCGTAAGAGCGGCCCAAGAGACCCAGTACTTC
TRBJ1-2,.,TRBV30,once,CAWSVLRQTNYGYTF,TGTGCCTGGAGTGTGCTACGACAGACGAACTATGGCTACACCTTC
TRBJ1-2,.,TRBV5-5,.,CASSLVQVVNYGYTF,TGTGCCAGCAGCTTGGTCCAGGTGGTTAACTATGGCTACACCTTC
TRBJ1-1,.,TRBV11-3,.,CASSFSVNTEAFF,TGTGCCAGCAGCTTCTCGGTGAACACTGAAGCTTTCTTT
TRBJ1-3,.,TRBV28,.,CASSPRSDTIYF,TGTGCCAGCAGCCCCCGGTCTGACACCATATATTTT
TRBJ1-1,TRBD1,TRBV2,.,CASSSQGLGTEAFF,TGTGCCAGCAGCTCACAGGGGTTGGGTACTGAAGCTTTCTTT
TRBJ1-1,.,TRBV27,.,CASSFWGGGTEAFF,TGTGCCAGCAGTTTCTGGGGGGGAGGCACTGAAGCTTTCTTT
TRBJ2-3,TRBD2,TRBV29-1,.,CSLRLAGDTQYF,TGCAGCCTTAGACTAGCGGGAGATACGCAGTATTTT
TRBJ1-1,.,TRBV10-2,.,CASSENLRGEKAFF,TGCGCCAGCAGTGAGAATCTTCGGGGGGAGAAAGCTTTCTTT
TRBJ1-2,.,TRBV12-3/TRBV12-4,few,CASSHRRFGYTF,TGTGCCAGCAGTCACCGGAGGTTCGGCTACACCTTC